This record looks at one TCR beta chain sequence and its context. Its antigen is unknown. Qualities for individual bases were not recorded, and no much larger clone is one base off. The record originates from a study of T cell responses to AZD1222 COVID-19 vaccine (dated by TCRdb to the early 2020s). A note on the overall study: AZD1222 recipients whose second dose came at about 4 weeks and those whose second dose came at about 12 weeks were combined into one group, since spike-specific TCR depth and breadth did not differ between the two schedules. Trial participants were enrolled by age into subgroups of 18-55, 56-69 and 70-plus years, and roughly 150, 30 and 60 TCR-sequenced participants, respectively, were included in these subgroups. A total of 233 trial participants underwent TCR sequencing, of whom 207 had received two doses of AZD1222 and around 25 had received two doses of the MenACWY control vaccine.

V is clipped by 4 bases and J by 1 base, and the sequence between their germline boundaries is 13 bases long. Inclusive of the bounding cysteine and phenylalanine, the CDR3 is 15 residues long. The retained sequence is limited to the CDR3, 45 bases, with the frame set at the first base. CDR1 and CDR2 were assigned from the germline V gene as SGDLS and YYNGEE. Overall study outcomes, separate from this receptor: No day 14 peak-response samples were available, so repertoires were characterized only after the peak T cell response. CD4 TCRs associated with the vaccine covered the entire spike protein, and the dominant responses were in regions 160-218 and 743-854. Conclusions about previously exposed vaccinees are limited, since just a handful of AZD1222 recipients were seropositive for SARS-CoV-2 at baseline. A significant rise in spike-specific TCR breadth and depth was observed after two AZD1222 doses relative to day 0 and relative to MenACWY recipients. Participants were mostly white British, with more females than males. The authors suggested clonal diversity may have been underestimated. Nearly half of unique spike-specific TCRs reportedly recognized epitopes outside regions mutated in the B.1.351 and B.1.1.7 variants. The 56-69-year group was small, and its depth increase did not reach significance, likely because of low power.

Explained via the paper, the time point label denotes: baseline before first vaccination. Samples from vaccinated people were obtained from the UK trials COV001 and COV002, which included a single-blind randomized controlled phase 2/3 trial of AZD1222 (ChAdOx1 nCoV-19) in healthy adults. Trial participant PBMC samples were collected at day 0 and day 28 after the second dose for TCRbeta chain sequencing. The CDR3 regions of human TCRbeta chains were analyzed by immunosequencing. In the original analysis: TCRs in the repertoires were compared against a reference library of SARS-CoV-2-specific TCRs that had been generated with the MIRA antigen-specificity platform. Breadth meant the fraction of unique TCRs that were SARS-CoV-2-associated, whereas depth meant the fraction of total T cells that were SARS-CoV-2-associated. Each spike-specific TCR was assigned to its reactive spike region and to a CD4 or CD8 class using the MIRA data. Log10-transformed breadth and depth values were compared by one-way ANOVA with Sidak's multiple comparisons tests. As stored in TCRdb, this immuneACCESS dataset retains in-frame rearrangements with V and J assigned. A fraction of the clones does not appear; measured against another copy, unresolved V genes explain less than half of the discrepancy, and the remainder lacks a known reason. V and J calls and clone size are as listed in that table; D and trimming were resolved from the DNA. Present in this sample are 120,000 or so clones, 70% to 90% of which were seen just once. In total, the top ten clones hold 9% to 9.5% of the sample.

The clonotype was recovered from an adult in good health. The sequence is built from TRBV9 and TRBJ2-3; the D gene assignment is ambiguous. Material: peripheral blood, obtained on day 0 of AZD1222 vaccination. The CDR3 region has the sequence CASSIQTLRTDTQYF. The DNA sequence follows: TGTGCCAGCAGCATCCAAACTCTTCGCACAGATACGCAGTATTTT. Extended through the reference TRBV9 and TRBJ2-3 proteins, this CDR3 yields the full variable domain: DSGVTQTPKHLITATGQRVTLRCSPRSGDLSVYWYQQSLDQGLQFLIQYYNGEERAKGNILERFSAQQFPDLHSELNLSSLELGDSALYFCASSIQTLRTDTQYFGPGTRLTVL.